The 29 T cell receptor beta chains below all came from one sample that was sequenced in a study of identical twins. MiXCR, run by TCRdb on the 5' RACE reads, gives a single entry per CDR3 protein. The repertoire holds roughly 350,000 distinct CDR3 sequences, with around an eighth as singletons. The same sample was also studied in work on yellow fever vaccine responses in identical twins.

Sequencing was carried out using CD8+ T cells sorted from blood. The receptor set was obtained from a woman aged 18-30 years in good health.

This clonotype was seen a few times. The CDR3 DNA sequence: TGCGCCAGCAGACGCGGGACTAACCCCAATGAGCAGTTCTTC. Its translation: CASRRGTNPNEQFF. The J gene is TRBJ2-1, the V gene TRBV5-1; TRBD2 agrees at 7 bases. J lost 6 bases, V lost 5 bases, and 8 bases had no gene match. The germline V gene encodes CDR1 SGHRS and CDR2 YFSETQ. This CDR3 has 14 residues.

Many counts were recorded for this clonotype. The genes are TRBV6-2 or TRBV6-3 and TRBJ2-1; 11 positions match TRBD2. Germline V CDR1 and CDR2: MNHEY, SVGEGT. J lost 3 bases, V lost 6 bases, and 1 base had no gene match. The CDR3 is 14 residues long. CDR3 sequence (DNA): TGTGCCAGCAGCACTAGCGGGAGCTACAATGAGCAGTTCTTC. This encodes CASSTSGSYNEQFF.

This clonotype occurred a few times. V is TRBV6-1 and J is TRBJ2-7, with a tentative D call TRBD1 (6 bases). The V and J ends lost 6 bases and 2 bases respectively, with 14 bases between them. Germline loops: CDR1 MNHNS, CDR2 SASEGT. The length of the CDR3 is 14 residues. Here the CDR3 DNA reads TGTGCCAGCAGACGGACAGAAATGACCTACGAGCAGTACTTC. Protein sequence: CASRRTEMTYEQYF.

The chain joins TRBV6-5 to TRBJ2-2; 14 nucleotides line up with TRBD2. Germline lookup yields CDR1 MNHEY and CDR2 SVGAGI. Germline trimming cut 0 bases from V and 6 bases from J; bases unmatched to any gene: 6. This CDR3 comprises 18 residues. CDR3 amino acids: CASSYSRLAGGPAGELFF. The CDR3 region has the DNA TGTGCCAGCAGTTACTCGAGACTAGCGGGGGGGCCGGCCGGGGAGCTGTTTTTT.

This clonotype has a count of ten or more. The rearrangement uses TRBV29-1 and TRBJ2-7; D not certain. V was shortened by 1 base and J by 5 bases, with 9 bases between the two germline ends. Looked up from germline, CDR1 is SQVTM and CDR2 is ANQGSEA. This CDR3 is 12 amino acids long. CDR3 sequence: CSVEVGRDEQYF. The CDR3 DNA is TGCAGCGTTGAAGTGGGTAGGGACGAGCAGTACTTC.

This clonotype has a handful of counts. The chain couples TRBV4-1 to TRBJ1-1; tentative D call: TRBD1 (5 bases). Trimming took 7 bases from V and 4 from J, leaving 16 bases between them. Germline V gene lookup returns CDR1 MGHRA and CDR2 YSYEKL. This CDR3 is 14 amino acids long. CDR3 sequence (DNA): TGCGCCAGCACCCACGGGGACGTGGGCACTGAAGCTTTCTTT. It codes for CASTHGDVGTEAFF.

This clonotype was seen more than once but under ten times. The chain combines TRBV29-1 with TRBJ1-1; D uncertain. The V gene's germline CDR1 is SQVTM and CDR2 ANQGSEA. The CDR3 covers 10 residues. Trimming stripped 3 bases from V and 8 bases from J, with 7 bases between. Here the CDR3 DNA reads TGCAGCGTTGATAATCCCGAAGCTTTCTTT. It specifies CSVDNPEAFF.

This clonotype was seen a few times. The V and J genes are TRBV6-2 or TRBV6-3 and TRBJ2-1; D gene uncertain. Germline loops: CDR1 MNHEY, CDR2 SVGEGT. The CDR3 covers 13 residues. V shed 2 bases and J shed 7 bases, with 9 bases lying between them. Written as DNA, the CDR3 is TGTGCCAGCAGTTACGCAGGAGAGAATGAGCAGTTCTTC. As protein: CASSYAGENEQFF.

The J gene is TRBJ2-7, the V gene TRBV20-1, with D possibly being TRBD1 (6 bases). This CDR3 region has 14 residues. The V end lost 5 bases, the J end lost 1 base, and 15 bases lay between the germline ends. The germline gives CDR1 DFQATT, CDR2 SNEGSKA (reference sequence). The CDR3 is CSAAGEITSYEQYF. DNA of the CDR3: TGCAGTGCTGCAGGGGAGATTACTTCCTACGAGCAGTACTTC.

The gene calls are TRBV25-1 and TRBJ1-2; tentative D call: TRBD1 (5 bases). The CDR3 loop spans 13 amino acids. Trimming cost V 4 bases and J 4 bases, with 10 bases left between them. Germline V CDR1 and CDR2: MGHDK, SYGVNS. CDR3 loop: CASSGGGVYGYTF. The DNA for the CDR3 is TGTGCCAGCAGTGGGGGAGGGGTCTATGGCTACACCTTC.

The V and J genes are TRBV3-1 and TRBJ2-7; D possibly corresponds to TRBD1 (6 bases). Germline values: CDR1 LGHDT, CDR2 YNNKEL (reference sequence). The CDR3 extends over 16 amino acids. V was trimmed by 6 bases and J by 0 bases, leaving 18 bases between them. This chain's CDR3 is CASRSRAGVGSYEQYF. CDR3 nucleotide sequence: TGTGCCAGCAGATCAAGGGCAGGGGTGGGCTCCTACGAGCAGTACTTC.

This clonotype was seen only a few times. CDR3 amino acids: CASSLGGDLNTGELFF. The CDR3 nucleotides are TGTGCCAGCAGCTTAGGGGGGGACCTTAACACCGGGGAGCTGTTTTTT. The chain joins TRBV11-2 to TRBJ2-2, with D possibly being TRBD2 (6 bases). Per the germline V gene, CDR1 is SGHAT and CDR2 is FQNNGV. V was cut by 1 base and J by 2 bases, with 11 bases left in between. This CDR3 spans 16 amino acids.

This clonotype was picked up many times. The genes are TRBV12-3 or TRBV12-4 and TRBJ2-1, with 9 positions matching TRBD2. J lost 6 bases, V lost 6 bases, and 9 bases had no gene match. The CDR3 spans 15 residues. CDR3 DNA: TGTGCCAGCAGCCCCACGGGACTAGCTCCCAATGAGCAGTTCTTC. Translating gives CASSPTGLAPNEQFF.

This clonotype was seen a handful of times. The rearrangement joins TRBV27 to TRBJ1-5, with unresolved D. This CDR3 is built from 12 residues. In germline, CDR1 is MNHEY, CDR2 SMNVEV (reference sequence). V was clipped by 5 bases and J by 6 bases, with 8 bases between them. CDR3 bases: TGTGCCAGCAGTAAGTTGGGTCAGCCCCAGCATTTT. It yields the protein CASSKLGQPQHF.

This clonotype was observed a single time. The chain links TRBV3-1 to TRBJ2-1, with D possibly TRBD1 on 6 matching bases. This CDR3 is 17 amino acids long. V was trimmed by 10 bases and J by 1 base, leaving 23 bases between them. From germline, CDR1 is LGHDT and CDR2 YNNKEL (reference sequence). DNA of the CDR3: TGTGCCACCACCACACGGTTACTGGGGGCATCCTACAATGAGCAGTTCTTC. As protein: CATTTRLLGASYNEQFF.

The chain recombines TRBV11-2 with TRBJ1-2; D is ambiguous. CDR3 size: 12 residues. Germline assignment: CDR1 SGHAT and CDR2 FQNNGV. V was shortened by 5 bases and J by 7 bases, with 11 bases between the two germline ends. The CDR3 coding sequence is TGTGCCAGCAGCCATATCAAGGGTGGCTACACCTTC. Translated, it gives CASSHIKGGYTF. The full variable domain, rest sourced from reference TRBV11-2 and TRBJ1-2, is EAGVAQSPRYKIIEKRQSVAFWCNPISGHATLYWYQQILGQGPKLLIQFQNNGVVDDSQLPKDRFSAERLKGVDSTLKIQPAKLEDSAVYLCASSHIKGGYTFGSGTRLTVV.

This clonotype has just a few counts. J is TRBJ2-2 and V is TRBV6-4; TRBD1 matches at 7 bases. In germline, CDR1 is MRHNA, CDR2 SNTAGT. The CDR3 totals 14 residues. Trimming removed 9 bases from V and 5 bases from J; junction bases left unmatched: 9. The CDR3 protein is CASKLTGSTGELFF. DNA of the CDR3: TGTGCCAGTAAACTGACAGGGAGTACCGGGGAGCTGTTTTTT.

The J gene is TRBJ1-2, the V gene TRBV6-5; D possibly corresponds to TRBD1 (6 bases). Trimming shortened V by 0 bases and J by 1 base, and 12 bases separated the two germline ends. CDR3 length: 16 amino acids. CDR1 is MNHEY and CDR2 is SVGAGI in the germline V gene. The chain's CDR3 is CASSYSRGGDNYGYTF. Written as DNA, the CDR3 is TGTGCCAGCAGTTACTCGCGAGGGGGAGATAACTATGGCTACACCTTC.

Concerning this clonotype itself: Sequence at one end of the junction differs from germline and may be a read error. V is TRBV29-1 and J is TRBJ1-2; 11 positions agree with TRBD1. The CDR3 covers 11 residues. Germline CDR1 is SQVTM and CDR2 is ANQGSEA. The CDR3 sequence is CSVQSGQGESF. CDR3 bases: TGCAGCGTACAATCGGGACAGGGGGAGTCCTTC.

This clonotype was seen only a few times. The chain carries TRBV7-8 and TRBJ1-2, with D tentatively TRBD1 (6 bases). V was pared by 5 bases and J by 14 bases, with 36 bases between. This CDR3 region has 18 residues. Germline CDR1 and CDR2: SGHVS and FQNEAQ. The CDR3, as DNA: TGTGCCAGCAGCCCCACTGAACCAACAGGGAGTGGAGACCTGCGCAAAACCTTC. Encoded protein: CASSPTEPTGSGDLRKTF.

V and J are TRBV6-6 and TRBJ2-7; possible D gene TRBD1, 6 bases. Looked up from germline, CDR1 is MNHNY and CDR2 is SVGAGI (reference sequence). V gave up 6 bases and J gave up 3 bases, with 12 bases separating them. This CDR3 has 13 residues. The CDR3 region has the DNA TGTGCCAGCAGCCCAAGGGGGTACTACGAGCAGTACGTC. It translates to CASSPRGYYEQYV.

V gene TRBV20-1 combines with J gene TRBJ2-7, with a possible D match to TRBD1 (6 bases). The CDR3 sequence is 13 residues long. Germline V gene lookup returns CDR1 DFQATT and CDR2 SNEGSKA (reference sequence). Trimming pared 6 bases from V and 1 base from J, leaving 13 bases between. The CDR3 spells CSAQPGESYEQYV. The CDR3 region has the DNA TGCAGTGCACAACCAGGGGAATCCTACGAGCAGTACGTC.

The V and J genes are TRBV7-6 and TRBJ2-3; no reliable D call. Trimming pared 5 bases from V and 0 bases from J, leaving 9 bases between. The germline V gene encodes CDR1 SGHVS and CDR2 FNYEAQ. The CDR3 loop spans 14 amino acids. CDR3 in DNA: TGTGCCAGCAGCCAAGACAAAAGCACAGATACGCAGTATTTT. Protein sequence: CASSQDKSTDTQYF.

This clonotype was counted at least ten times. V and J are TRBV7-7 and TRBJ2-5; D not resolved. The length of the CDR3 is 12 residues. In germline, CDR1 is SSHAT, CDR2 FNYEAQ (reference sequence). V was trimmed by 3 bases and J by 5 bases, leaving 7 bases between them. The CDR3 sequence: CASSFPGETQYF. DNA for the CDR3: TGTGCCAGCAGCTTTCCCGGGGAGACCCAGTACTTC.

This rearrangement joins TRBV12-3 or TRBV12-4 to TRBJ2-7, with 7 bases aligning to TRBD1. CDR3 length: 15 amino acids. Trimming at V came to 6 bases and at J to 5 bases, leaving 13 bases not matched to a gene. The CDR3 protein is CASSLGAAGGNEQYV. The CDR3 DNA sequence: TGTGCCAGCAGCTTGGGGGCGGCAGGGGGAAACGAGCAGTACGTC.

Many counts were recorded for this clonotype. The chain recombines TRBV20-1 with TRBJ2-5; D might be TRBD1 (5 bases). The CDR3 extends over 13 amino acids. The germline gives CDR1 DFQATT, CDR2 SNEGSKA (reference sequence). Trimming removed 2 bases at V and 2 bases at J, with 9 bases between. This CDR3 is CSARSDSQETQYF. CDR3 coding DNA: TGCAGTGCTAGATCAGACAGTCAAGAGACCCAGTACTTC.

This clonotype was detected only a few times. The rearrangement uses TRBV20-1 and TRBJ2-1, with TRBD2 matching 9 bases. Germline loops: CDR1 DFQATT, CDR2 SNEGSKA (reference sequence). V dropped 4 bases and J dropped 7; count of bases not matched to a gene: 8. The CDR3 totals 14 residues. CDR3 bases: TGCAGTGCTAACCTAGCGGGATATGGGAATGAGCAGTTCTTC. It translates to CSANLAGYGNEQFF.

This clonotype was observed a few times. The rearrangement links TRBV4-1 to TRBJ2-1; no reliable D call. Trimming took 0 bases from V and 6 from J, leaving 9 bases between them. The CDR3 sequence is 14 residues long. Germline-derived CDR1 and CDR2 are MGHRA and YSYEKL. CDR3 DNA sequence: TGCGCCAGCAGCCAAGATCGCGATTTCAATGAGCAGTTCTTC. Amino acids: CASSQDRDFNEQFF.

This clonotype was counted many times. The rearrangement joins TRBV28 to TRBJ2-1; tentatively, D is TRBD2 (6 bases). CDR1 MDHEN and CDR2 SYDVKM come from the germline V gene. The CDR3 is made up of 11 amino acids. Trimming removed 3 bases from V and 15 bases from J, with 12 bases in between. This CDR3 reads CASSFGGPRFF. The CDR3 DNA follows: TGTGCCAGCAGTTTCGGGGGACCCCGGTTCTTC.